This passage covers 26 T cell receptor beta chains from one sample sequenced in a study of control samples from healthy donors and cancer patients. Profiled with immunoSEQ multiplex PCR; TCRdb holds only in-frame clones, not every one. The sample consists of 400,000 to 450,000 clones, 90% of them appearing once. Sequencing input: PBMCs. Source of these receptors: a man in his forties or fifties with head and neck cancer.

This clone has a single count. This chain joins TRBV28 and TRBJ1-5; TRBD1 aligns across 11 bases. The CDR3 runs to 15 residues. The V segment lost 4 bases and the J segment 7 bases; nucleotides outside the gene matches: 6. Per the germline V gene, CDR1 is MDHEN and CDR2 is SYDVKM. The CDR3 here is CASSSGTGGGQPQHF. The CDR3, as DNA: TGTGCCAGCAGTTCCGGGACAGGGGGAGGACAGCCCCAGCATTTT.

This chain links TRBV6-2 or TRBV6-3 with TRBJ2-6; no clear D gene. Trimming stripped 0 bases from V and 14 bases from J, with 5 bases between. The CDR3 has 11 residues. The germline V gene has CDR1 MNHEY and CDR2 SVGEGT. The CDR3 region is CASSYSIFLTF. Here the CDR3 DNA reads TGTGCCAGCAGTTACTCGATCTTCCTGACTTTC.

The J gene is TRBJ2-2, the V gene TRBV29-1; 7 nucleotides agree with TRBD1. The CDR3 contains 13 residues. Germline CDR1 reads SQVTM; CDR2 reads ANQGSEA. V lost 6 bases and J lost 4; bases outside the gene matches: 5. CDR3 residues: CSVGTESTGELFF. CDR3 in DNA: TGCAGCGTGGGGACAGAGTCCACCGGGGAGCTGTTTTTT.

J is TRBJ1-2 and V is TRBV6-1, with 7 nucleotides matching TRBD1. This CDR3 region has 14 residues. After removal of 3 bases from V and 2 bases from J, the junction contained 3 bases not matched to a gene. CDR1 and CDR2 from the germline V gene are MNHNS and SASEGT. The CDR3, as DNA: TGTGCCAGCAGTGAGGGACAGAGGAACTATGGCTACACCTTC. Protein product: CASSEGQRNYGYTF.

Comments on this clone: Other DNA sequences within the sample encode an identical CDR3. The CDR3, as DNA: TGTGCCAGTAGGGGTTACAATGAGCAGTTCTTC. It yields the protein CASRGYNEQFF. The chain links TRBV19 to TRBJ2-1; D call uncertain. The CDR3 runs to 11 residues. The germline V gene has CDR1 LNHDA and CDR2 SQIVND (reference sequence). Trimming stripped 6 bases from V and 4 bases from J, with 4 bases between.

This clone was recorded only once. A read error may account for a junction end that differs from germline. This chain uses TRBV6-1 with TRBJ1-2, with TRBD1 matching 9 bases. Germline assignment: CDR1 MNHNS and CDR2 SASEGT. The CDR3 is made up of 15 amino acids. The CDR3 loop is CASSKAGTGLHGYTF. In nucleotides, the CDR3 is TGTGCCAGCAGTAAAGCCGGGACAGGGTTACATGGCTACACCTTC.

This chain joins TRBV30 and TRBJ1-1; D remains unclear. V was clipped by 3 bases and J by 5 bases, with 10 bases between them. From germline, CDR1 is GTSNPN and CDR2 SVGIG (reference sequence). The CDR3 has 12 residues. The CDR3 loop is CAWSPHGTEAFF. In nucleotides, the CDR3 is TGTGCCTGGAGCCCACACGGAACTGAAGCTTTCTTT.

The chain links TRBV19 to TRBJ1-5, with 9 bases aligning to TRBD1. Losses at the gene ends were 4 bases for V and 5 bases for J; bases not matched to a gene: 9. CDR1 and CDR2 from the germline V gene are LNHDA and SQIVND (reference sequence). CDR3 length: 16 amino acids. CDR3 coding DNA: TGTGCCAGTAGTAGGTACTACGACAGGGGGGATCAGCCCCAGCATTTT. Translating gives CASSRYYDRGDQPQHF.

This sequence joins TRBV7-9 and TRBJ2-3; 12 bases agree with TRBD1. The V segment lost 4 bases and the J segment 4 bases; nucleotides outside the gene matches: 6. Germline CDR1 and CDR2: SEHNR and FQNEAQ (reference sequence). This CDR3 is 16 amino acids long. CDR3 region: CASSSGTGGAPDTQYF. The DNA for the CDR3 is TGTGCCAGCAGCTCCGGGACAGGGGGCGCACCAGATACGCAGTATTTT.

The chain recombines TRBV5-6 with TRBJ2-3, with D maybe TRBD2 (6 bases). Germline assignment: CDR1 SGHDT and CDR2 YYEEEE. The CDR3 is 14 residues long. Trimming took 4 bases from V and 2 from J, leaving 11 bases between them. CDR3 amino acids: CASSPGTYTDTQYF. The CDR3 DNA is TGTGCCAGCAGCCCCGGGACTTACACAGATACGCAGTATTTT.

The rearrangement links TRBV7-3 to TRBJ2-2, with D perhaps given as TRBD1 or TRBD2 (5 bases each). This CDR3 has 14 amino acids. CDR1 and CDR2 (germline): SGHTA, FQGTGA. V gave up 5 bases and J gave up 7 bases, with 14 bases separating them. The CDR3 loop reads CASSRDPRGGELFF. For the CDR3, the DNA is TGTGCCAGCAGCAGGGACCCGCGCGGCGGGGAGCTGTTTTTT.

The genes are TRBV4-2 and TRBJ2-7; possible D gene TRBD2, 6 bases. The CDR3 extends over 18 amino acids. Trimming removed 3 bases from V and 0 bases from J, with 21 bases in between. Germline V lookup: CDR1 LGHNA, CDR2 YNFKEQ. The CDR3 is CASSHQQNTGDSSYEQYF. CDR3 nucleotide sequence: TGTGCCAGCAGCCACCAACAGAACACGGGAGATAGCTCCTACGAGCAGTACTTC.

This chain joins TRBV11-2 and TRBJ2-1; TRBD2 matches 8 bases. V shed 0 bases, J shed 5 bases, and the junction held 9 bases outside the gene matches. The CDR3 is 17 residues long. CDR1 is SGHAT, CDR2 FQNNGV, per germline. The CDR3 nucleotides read TGTGCCAGCAGCTTAGATCCTGTACTAGCGGCTGACAATGAGCAGTTCTTC. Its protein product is CASSLDPVLAADNEQFF.

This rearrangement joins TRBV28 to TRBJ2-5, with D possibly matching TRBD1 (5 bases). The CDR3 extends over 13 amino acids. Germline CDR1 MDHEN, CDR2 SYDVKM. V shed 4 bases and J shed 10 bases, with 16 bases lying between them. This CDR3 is CASSSTRVLIQYF. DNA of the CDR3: TGTGCCAGCAGTTCGACCAGGGTCTTGATCCAGTACTTC.

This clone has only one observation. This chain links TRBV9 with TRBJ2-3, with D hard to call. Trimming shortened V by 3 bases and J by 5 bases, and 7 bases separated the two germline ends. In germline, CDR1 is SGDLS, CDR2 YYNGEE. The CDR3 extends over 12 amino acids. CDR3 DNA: TGTGCCAGCAGCGCGCAGAAAGATACGCAGTATTTT. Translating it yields CASSAQKDTQYF.

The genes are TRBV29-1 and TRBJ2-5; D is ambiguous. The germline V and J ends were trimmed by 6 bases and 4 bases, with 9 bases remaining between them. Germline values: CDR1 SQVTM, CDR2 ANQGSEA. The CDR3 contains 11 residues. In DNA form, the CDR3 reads TGCAGCGTGACCCCGGGAGAGACCCAGTACTTC. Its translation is CSVTPGETQYF.

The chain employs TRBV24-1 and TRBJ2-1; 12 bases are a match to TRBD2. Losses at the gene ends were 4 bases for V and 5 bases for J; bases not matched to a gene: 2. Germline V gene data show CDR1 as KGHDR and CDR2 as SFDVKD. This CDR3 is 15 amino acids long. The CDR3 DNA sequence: TGTGCCACCAGTGACTGGACTAGCGGGGACAATGAGCAGTTCTTC. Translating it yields CATSDWTSGDNEQFF.

Here the CDR3 DNA reads TGTGCCAGCAGTTCCCCCCCGGGGGGGCCCCAGCATTTT. Protein sequence: CASSSPPGGPQHF. The chain links TRBV27 to TRBJ1-5; a weak D match, TRBD1 (5 bases). The length of the CDR3 is 13 residues. V was shortened by 4 bases and J by 9 bases, with 13 bases between the two germline ends. The germline V gene has CDR1 MNHEY and CDR2 SMNVEV (reference sequence).

The CDR3 spells CASSVRAMDEQYF. The CDR3 bases are TGTGCCAGCAGCGTCAGGGCAATGGACGAGCAGTACTTC. V and J are TRBV9 and TRBJ2-7; perhaps TRBD1 as D (5 bases). Germline CDR1 is SGDLS and CDR2 is YYNGEE. The CDR3 totals 13 residues. V was cut by 2 bases and J by 5 bases, with 11 bases left in between.

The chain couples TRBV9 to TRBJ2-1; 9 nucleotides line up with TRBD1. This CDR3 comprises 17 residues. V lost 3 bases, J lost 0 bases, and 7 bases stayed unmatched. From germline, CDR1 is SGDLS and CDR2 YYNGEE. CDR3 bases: TGTGCCAGCAGCGGACTTACAGGGGGCGGCTCCTACAATGAGCAGTTCTTC. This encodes CASSGLTGGGSYNEQFF. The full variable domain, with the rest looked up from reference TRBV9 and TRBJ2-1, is DSGVTQTPKHLITATGQRVTLRCSPRSGDLSVYWYQQSLDQGLQFLIQYYNGEERAKGNILERFSAQQFPDLHSELNLSSLELGDSALYFCASSGLTGGGSYNEQFFGPGTRLTVL.

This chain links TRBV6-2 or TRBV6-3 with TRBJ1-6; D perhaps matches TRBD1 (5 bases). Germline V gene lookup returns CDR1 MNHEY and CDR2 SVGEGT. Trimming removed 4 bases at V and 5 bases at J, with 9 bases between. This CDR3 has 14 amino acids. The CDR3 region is CASSSGTNNSPLHF. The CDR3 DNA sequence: TGTGCCAGCAGTTCCGGGACTAATAATTCACCCCTCCACTTT.

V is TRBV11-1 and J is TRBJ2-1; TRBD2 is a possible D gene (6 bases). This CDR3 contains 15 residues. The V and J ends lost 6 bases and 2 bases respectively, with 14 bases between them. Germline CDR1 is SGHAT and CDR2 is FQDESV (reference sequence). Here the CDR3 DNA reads TGTGCCAGCAGGCCTCTCGGGAGCACCTACAATGAGCAGTTCTTC. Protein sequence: CASRPLGSTYNEQFF.

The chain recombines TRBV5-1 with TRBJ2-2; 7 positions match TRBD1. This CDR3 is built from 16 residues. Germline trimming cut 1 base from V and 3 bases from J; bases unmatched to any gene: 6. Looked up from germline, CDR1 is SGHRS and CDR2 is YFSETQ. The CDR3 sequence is CASSLMTGQDTGELFF. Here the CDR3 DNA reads TGCGCCAGCAGCTTGATGACAGGGCAAGACACCGGGGAGCTGTTTTTT.

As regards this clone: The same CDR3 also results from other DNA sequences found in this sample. This chain's CDR3 is CASSPPGSYGYTF. The CDR3 nucleotides read TGTGCCAGCTCACCACCAGGAAGCTATGGCTACACCTTC. The chain couples TRBV18 to TRBJ1-2; D ambiguous. Germline-derived CDR1 and CDR2 are KGHSH and LQKENI. V lost 0 bases and J 4 bases, leaving 6 bases between the germline ends. The CDR3 loop spans 13 amino acids.

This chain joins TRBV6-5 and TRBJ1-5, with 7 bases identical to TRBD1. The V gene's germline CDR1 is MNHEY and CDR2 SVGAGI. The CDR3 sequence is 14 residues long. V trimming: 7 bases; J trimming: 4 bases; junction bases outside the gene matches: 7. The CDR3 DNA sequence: TGTGCCAGCAACACACAGGGGCGGAATCAGCCCCAGCATTTT. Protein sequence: CASNTQGRNQPQHF.

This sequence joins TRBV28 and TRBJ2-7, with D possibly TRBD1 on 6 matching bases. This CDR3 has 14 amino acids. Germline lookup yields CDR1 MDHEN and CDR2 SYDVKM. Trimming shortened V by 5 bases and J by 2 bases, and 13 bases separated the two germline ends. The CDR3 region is CASSTTGITYEQYF. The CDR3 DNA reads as TGTGCCAGCAGTACGACAGGAATAACCTACGAGCAGTACTTC.